These 9 T cell receptor beta chains were sequenced from one sample in a study of PD-L1 blockade in urothelial cancer. Sequencing used immunoSEQ multiplex PCR; TCRdb keeps in-frame clones, though not all of them. The sample yields about 88,000 clones, more than 85% seen once. The input for sequencing was PBMCs, taken around atezolizumab (anti-PD-L1) treatment. Receptor source: a man aged 55 to 70 with urothelial cancer.

J is TRBJ2-7 and V is TRBV5-4, with a possible D match to TRBD2 (7 bases). The V and J ends lost 4 bases and 4 bases respectively, with 15 bases between them. Germline loops: CDR1 SGHNT, CDR2 YYREEE (reference sequence). This CDR3 is 14 amino acids long. CDR3 nucleotide sequence: TGTGCCAGCAGCGGACTAGGGACATCTTACGAGCAGTACTTC. This translates into CASSGLGTSYEQYF.

The chain links TRBV14 to TRBJ2-5; 8 nucleotides match TRBD2. J gave up 1 base and V 1 base, and 5 bases lay outside the gene matches. Germline V gene sequence: CDR1 SGHDN, CDR2 FVKESK. The CDR3 totals 16 residues. The CDR3 DNA reads as TGTGCCAGCAGCCAAGCGGCGGGAGGAATCCAAGAGACCCAGTACTTC. Residues: CASSQAAGGIQETQYF.

This chain connects TRBV6-5 to TRBJ1-6; 9 bases match TRBD1. The V segment lost 6 bases and the J segment 8 bases; nucleotides outside the gene matches: 2. Germline V gene data show CDR1 as MNHEY and CDR2 as SVGAGI. The CDR3 loop spans 13 amino acids. The CDR3 region is CASSRDRDSPLHF. The DNA of the CDR3 is TGTGCCAGCAGCCGGGACAGGGATTCACCCCTCCACTTT.

A word on this clone: Relative to the germline gene, one junction end is altered; a read error may explain this. V and J are TRBV2 and TRBJ2-7; 10 bases map to TRBD1. Germline V CDR1 and CDR2: SNHLY, FYNNEI. The CDR3 runs 12 residues. CDR3: CASCERSGTGEF. CDR3 DNA: TGTGCCAGCTGCGAGAGGTCAGGGACAGGGGAATTC.

The chain joins TRBV5-4 to TRBJ2-1; 8 bases match TRBD1. The junction had 18 bases not matched to a gene; V was cut back by 4 bases and J by 15 bases. This CDR3 spans 15 amino acids. The germline gives CDR1 SGHNT, CDR2 YYREEE (reference sequence). The CDR3 here is CASSPEVPSGGLTFF. CDR3 in DNA: TGTGCCAGCAGCCCGGAAGTCCCTTCAGGGGGCCTTACGTTCTTC.

This sequence joins TRBV2 and TRBJ2-5, with D maybe TRBD2 (6 bases). This CDR3 is built from 15 residues. The V end was cut by 1 base, the J end by 2 bases, with 11 bases between. The germline V gene has CDR1 SNHLY and CDR2 FYNNEI. CDR3 DNA: TGTGCCAGCAGTGAAGAACGGGGGTTGCAAGAGACCCAGTACTTC. Translating gives CASSEERGLQETQYF.

The rearrangement joins TRBV7-6 to TRBJ1-6; tentatively, D is TRBD1 (6 bases). This CDR3 comprises 15 residues. Looked up from germline, CDR1 is SGHVS and CDR2 is FNYEAQ. Trimming took 1 base from V and 8 from J, leaving 12 bases between them. The CDR3 region has the DNA TGTGCCAGCAGCTTAGGGGCGACAGGCGATTCACCCCTCCACTTT. It specifies CASSLGATGDSPLHF. Supplemented by reference TRBV7-6 and TRBJ1-6, the full variable domain reads GAGVSQSPRYKVTKRGQDVALRCDPISGHVSLYWYRQALGQGPEFLTYFNYEAQQDKSGLPNDRFSAERPEGSISTLTIQRTEQRDSAMYRCASSLGATGDSPLHFGNGTRLTVT.

The chain has TRBV9 and TRBJ1-1; D possibly corresponds to TRBD1 (5 bases). The length of the CDR3 is 16 residues. V was trimmed by 4 bases and J by 5 bases, leaving 21 bases between them. Germline V gene lookup returns CDR1 SGDLS and CDR2 YYNGEE. The CDR3 nucleotides are TGTGCCAGCAGCCCTGGGGCCGCCCGCTACACAACTGAAGCTTTCTTT. It is translated as CASSPGAARYTTEAFF.

This chain joins TRBV4-1 and TRBJ1-1, with a tentative D call TRBD1 (5 bases). This CDR3 contains 13 residues. In germline, CDR1 is MGHRA, CDR2 YSYEKL. Trimming shortened V by 3 bases and J by 11 bases, and 16 bases separated the two germline ends. The CDR3 loop is CASSQDIQTDAFF. DNA for the CDR3: TGCGCCAGCAGCCAGGATATTCAGACAGACGCTTTCTTT.